The clone carrying this T cell receptor (beta chain) was detected ten times or more. The source of the sample is a study of T cells after yellow fever vaccination. TCRdb called the 5' RACE reads again in MiXCR, with one record for every CDR3 protein. The sample has some 420,000 distinct CDR3 sequences, under 20% seen once; the top ten hold roughly a sixth. The germline V gene encodes CDR1 SGHRS and CDR2 YFSETQ. The CDR3 runs to 16 residues. V dropped 0 bases and J dropped 2; count of bases not matched to a gene: 5. Sequences were derived from PBMCs, sampled before the yellow fever booster vaccination. This clonotype originated in a man aged 18 to 30 who received the YFV17D yellow fever vaccine. V gene TRBV5-1 combines with J gene TRBJ2-1; 7 nucleotides match TRBD2. CDR3 DNA sequence: TGCGCCAGCAGCTTGGGTGTGGGGGGGGCCTACAATGAGCAGTTCTTC. Translation: CASSLGVGGAYNEQFF.